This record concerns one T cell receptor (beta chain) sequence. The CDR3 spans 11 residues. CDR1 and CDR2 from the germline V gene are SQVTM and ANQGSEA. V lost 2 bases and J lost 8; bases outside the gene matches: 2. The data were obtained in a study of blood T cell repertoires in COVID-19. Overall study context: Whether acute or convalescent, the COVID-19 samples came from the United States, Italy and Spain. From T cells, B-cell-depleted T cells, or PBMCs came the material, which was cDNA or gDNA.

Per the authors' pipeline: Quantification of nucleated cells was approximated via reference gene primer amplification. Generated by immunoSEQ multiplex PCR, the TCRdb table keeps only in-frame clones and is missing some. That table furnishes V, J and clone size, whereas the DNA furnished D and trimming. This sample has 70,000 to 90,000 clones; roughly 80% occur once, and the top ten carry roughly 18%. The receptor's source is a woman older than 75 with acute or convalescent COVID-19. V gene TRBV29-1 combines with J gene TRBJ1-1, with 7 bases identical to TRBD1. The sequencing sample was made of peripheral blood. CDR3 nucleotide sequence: TGCAGCGTTGAACGCAGGGGGGAAGCTTTCTTT. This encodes CSVERRGEAFF.